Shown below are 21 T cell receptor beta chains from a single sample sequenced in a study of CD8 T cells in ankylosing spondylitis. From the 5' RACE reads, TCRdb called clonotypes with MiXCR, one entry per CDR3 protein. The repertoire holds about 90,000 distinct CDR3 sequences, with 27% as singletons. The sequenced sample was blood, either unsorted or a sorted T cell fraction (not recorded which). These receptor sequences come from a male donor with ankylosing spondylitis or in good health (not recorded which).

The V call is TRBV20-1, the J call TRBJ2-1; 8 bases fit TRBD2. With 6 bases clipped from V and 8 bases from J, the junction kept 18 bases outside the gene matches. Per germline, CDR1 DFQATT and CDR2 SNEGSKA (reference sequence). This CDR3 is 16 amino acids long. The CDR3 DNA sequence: TGCAGTGCCATACATGTCTCGGGACTAGGGCCCGATGAGCAGTTCTTC. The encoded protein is CSAIHVSGLGPDEQFF.

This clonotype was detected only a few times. The CDR3 here is CASSVGWGGTDTQYF. In DNA form, the CDR3 reads TGTGCCAGCAGCGTAGGTTGGGGTGGAACAGATACGCAGTATTTT. The V gene is TRBV9, the J gene TRBJ2-3, with no clear D. This CDR3 region has 15 residues. V was pared by 0 bases and J by 3 bases, with 11 bases between. Germline V gene data show CDR1 as SGDLS and CDR2 as YYNGEE.

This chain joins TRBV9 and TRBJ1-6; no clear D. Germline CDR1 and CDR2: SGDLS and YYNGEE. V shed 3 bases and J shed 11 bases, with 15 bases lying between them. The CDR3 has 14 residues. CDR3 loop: CASSASQESTPLHF. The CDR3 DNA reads TGTGCCAGCAGCGCGTCGCAGGAGTCGACACCCCTCCACTTT.

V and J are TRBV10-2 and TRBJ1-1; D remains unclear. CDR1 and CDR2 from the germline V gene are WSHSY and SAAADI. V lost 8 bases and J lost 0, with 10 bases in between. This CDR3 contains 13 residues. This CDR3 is CASWASLNTEAFF. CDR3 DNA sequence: TGCGCCAGCTGGGCCTCTTTGAACACTGAAGCTTTCTTT.

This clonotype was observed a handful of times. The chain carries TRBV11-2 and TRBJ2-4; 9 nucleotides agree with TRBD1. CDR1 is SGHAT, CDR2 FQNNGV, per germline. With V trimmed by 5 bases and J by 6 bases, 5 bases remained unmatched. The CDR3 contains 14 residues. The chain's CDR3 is CASSRTGVANIQYF. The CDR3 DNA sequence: TGTGCCAGCAGCCGGACAGGGGTCGCAAACATTCAGTACTTC. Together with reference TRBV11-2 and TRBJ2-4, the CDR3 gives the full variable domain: EAGVAQSPRYKIIEKRQSVAFWCNPISGHATLYWYQQILGQGPKLLIQFQNNGVVDDSQLPKDRFSAERLKGVDSTLKIQPAKLEDSAVYLCASSRTGVANIQYFGAGTRLSVL.

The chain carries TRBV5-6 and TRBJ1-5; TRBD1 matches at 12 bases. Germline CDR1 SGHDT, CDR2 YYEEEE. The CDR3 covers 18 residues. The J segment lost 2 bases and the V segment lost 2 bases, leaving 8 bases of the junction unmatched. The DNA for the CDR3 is TGTGCCAGCAGCTTTGGGACAGGGGGCATCGGAGGCAATCAGCCCCAGCATTTT. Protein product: CASSFGTGGIGGNQPQHF.

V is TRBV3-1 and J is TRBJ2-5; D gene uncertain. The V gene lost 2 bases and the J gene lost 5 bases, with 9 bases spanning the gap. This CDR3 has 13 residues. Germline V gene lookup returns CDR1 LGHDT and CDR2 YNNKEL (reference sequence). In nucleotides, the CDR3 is TGTGCCAGCAGCCAACATGTTGGGGAGACCCAGTACTTC. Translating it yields CASSQHVGETQYF.

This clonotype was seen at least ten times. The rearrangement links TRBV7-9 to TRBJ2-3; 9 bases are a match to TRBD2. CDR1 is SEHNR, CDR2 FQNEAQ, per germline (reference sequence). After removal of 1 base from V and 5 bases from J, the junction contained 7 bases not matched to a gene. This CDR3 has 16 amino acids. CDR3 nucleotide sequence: TGTGCCAGCAGCTTAGTGGCGGGGGGGCATCAAGATACGCAGTATTTT. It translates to CASSLVAGGHQDTQYF.

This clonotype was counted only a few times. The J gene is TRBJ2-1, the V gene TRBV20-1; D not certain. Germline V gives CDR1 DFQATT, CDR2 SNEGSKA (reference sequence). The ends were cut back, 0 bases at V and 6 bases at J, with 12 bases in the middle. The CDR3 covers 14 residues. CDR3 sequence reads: CSARDSIRLNEQFF. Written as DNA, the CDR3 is TGCAGTGCTAGAGACTCTATCCGCCTCAATGAGCAGTTCTTC.

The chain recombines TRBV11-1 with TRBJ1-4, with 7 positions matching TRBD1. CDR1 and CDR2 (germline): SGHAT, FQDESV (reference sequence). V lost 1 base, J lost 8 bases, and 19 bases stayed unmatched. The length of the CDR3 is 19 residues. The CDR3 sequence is CASSLEGWKGARRREKLFF. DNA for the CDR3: TGTGCCAGCAGCTTAGAGGGTTGGAAGGGGGCGCGAAGAAGAGAAAAACTGTTTTTT.

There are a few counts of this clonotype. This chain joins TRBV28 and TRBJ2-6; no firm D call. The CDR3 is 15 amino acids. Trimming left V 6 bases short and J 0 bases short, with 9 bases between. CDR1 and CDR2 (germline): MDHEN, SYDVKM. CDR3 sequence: CASSEWGSGANVLTF. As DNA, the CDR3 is TGTGCCAGCAGCGAATGGGGCTCTGGGGCCAACGTCCTGACTTTC.

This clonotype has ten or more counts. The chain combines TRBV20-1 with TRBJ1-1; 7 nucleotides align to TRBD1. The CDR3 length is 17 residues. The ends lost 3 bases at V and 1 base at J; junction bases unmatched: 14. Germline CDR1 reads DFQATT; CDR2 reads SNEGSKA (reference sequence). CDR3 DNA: TGCAGTGCTAGTGTACCTGCGGGACAGCAGGAGAACACTGAAGCTTTCTTT. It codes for CSASVPAGQQENTEAFF.

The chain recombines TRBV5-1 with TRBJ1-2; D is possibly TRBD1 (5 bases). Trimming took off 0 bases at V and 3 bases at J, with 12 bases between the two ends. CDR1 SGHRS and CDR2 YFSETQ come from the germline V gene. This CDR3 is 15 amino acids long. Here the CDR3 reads CASSLVHGGDYGYTF. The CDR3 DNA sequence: TGCGCCAGCAGCTTGGTTCATGGGGGAGACTATGGCTACACCTTC.

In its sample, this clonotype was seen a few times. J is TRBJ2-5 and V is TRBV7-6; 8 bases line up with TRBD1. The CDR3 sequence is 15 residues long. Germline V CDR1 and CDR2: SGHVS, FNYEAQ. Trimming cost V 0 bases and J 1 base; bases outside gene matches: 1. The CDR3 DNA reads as TGTGCCAGCAGCTTAGCTCAGGGGGCCCAAGAGACCCAGTACTTC. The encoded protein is CASSLAQGAQETQYF.

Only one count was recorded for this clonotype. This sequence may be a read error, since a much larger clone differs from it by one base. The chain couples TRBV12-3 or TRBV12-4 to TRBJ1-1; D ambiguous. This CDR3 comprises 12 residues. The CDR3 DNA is TGTGCCACCAGTTTTACGACCTATGAAGCTTTCTTT. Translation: CATSFTTYEAFF.

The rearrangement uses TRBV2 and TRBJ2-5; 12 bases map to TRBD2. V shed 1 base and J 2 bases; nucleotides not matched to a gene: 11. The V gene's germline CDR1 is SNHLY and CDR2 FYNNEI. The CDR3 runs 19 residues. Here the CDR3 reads CASSEEILAGGTTQETQYF. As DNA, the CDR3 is TGTGCCAGCAGTGAAGAAATACTAGCGGGAGGAACGACTCAAGAGACCCAGTACTTC.

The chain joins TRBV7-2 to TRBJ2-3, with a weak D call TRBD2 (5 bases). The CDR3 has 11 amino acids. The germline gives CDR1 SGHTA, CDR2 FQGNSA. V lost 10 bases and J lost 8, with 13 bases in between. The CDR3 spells CATLQAATQYF. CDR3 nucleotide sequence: TGTGCCACTCTACAAGCGGCTACGCAGTATTTT.

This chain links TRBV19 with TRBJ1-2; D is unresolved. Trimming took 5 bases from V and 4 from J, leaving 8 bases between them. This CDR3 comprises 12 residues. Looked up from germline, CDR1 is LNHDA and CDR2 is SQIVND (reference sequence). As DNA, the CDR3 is TGTGCCAGTAGTGCAGCGTCCTATGGCTACACCTTC. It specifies CASSAASYGYTF.

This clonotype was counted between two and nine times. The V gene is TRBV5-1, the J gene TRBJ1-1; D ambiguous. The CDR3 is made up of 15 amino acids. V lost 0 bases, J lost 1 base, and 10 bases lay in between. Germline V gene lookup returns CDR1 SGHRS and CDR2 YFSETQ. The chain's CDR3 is CASSLAPDQNTEAFF. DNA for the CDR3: TGCGCCAGCAGCTTGGCCCCGGATCAGAACACTGAAGCTTTCTTT.

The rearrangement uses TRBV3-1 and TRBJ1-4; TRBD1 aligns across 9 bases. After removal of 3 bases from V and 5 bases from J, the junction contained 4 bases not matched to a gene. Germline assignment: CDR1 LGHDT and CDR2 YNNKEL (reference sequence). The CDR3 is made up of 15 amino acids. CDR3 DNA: TGTGCCAGCAGCCAGCTCGGGACAGGGAATGAAAAACTGTTTTTT. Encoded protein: CASSQLGTGNEKLFF.

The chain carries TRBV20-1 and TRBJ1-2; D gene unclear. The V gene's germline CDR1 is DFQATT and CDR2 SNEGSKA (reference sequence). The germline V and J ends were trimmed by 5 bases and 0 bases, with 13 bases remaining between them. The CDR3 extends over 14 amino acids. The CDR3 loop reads CSAEPGPTNYGYTF. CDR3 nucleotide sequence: TGCAGTGCTGAACCGGGCCCTACTAACTATGGCTACACCTTC.